A single sample gave rise to the 26 T cell receptor beta chains below, sequenced in a study of PD-L1 blockade in urothelial cancer. The time point was: peripheral blood 6 weeks after treatment start. Assay: immunoSEQ multiplex PCR; the TCRdb copy retains only in-frame clones and omits some. The sample carries around 110,000 clones, around 88% recorded once. This specimen consisted of PBMCs, obtained around atezolizumab (anti-PD-L1) treatment. The receptors were sampled from a man aged 55 to 69 with urothelial cancer.

The chain employs TRBV2 and TRBJ2-5, with D unclear. Trimming took off 8 bases at V and 4 bases at J, with 17 bases between the two ends. The CDR3 has 14 amino acids. Germline CDR1 and CDR2: SNHLY and FYNNEI. As DNA, the CDR3 is TGTGCCAGCTTGTCGTCCCGCGTACGAGAGACCCAGTACTTC. Its protein is CASLSSRVRETQYF.

The rearrangement joins TRBV6-1 to TRBJ2-5; TRBD1 matches 10 bases. Germline-derived CDR1 and CDR2 are MNHNS and SASEGT. The junction had 8 bases not matched to a gene; V was cut back by 5 bases and J by 5 bases. This CDR3 is built from 15 residues. CDR3 bases: TGTGCCAGCAGTCCGGACAGGGGGGTTCGGGAGACCCAGTACTTC. It yields the protein CASSPDRGVRETQYF.

V gene TRBV6-5 combines with J gene TRBJ1-3; D is perhaps TRBD1 (6 bases). Trimming stripped 7 bases from V and 0 bases from J, with 13 bases between. The CDR3 contains 15 residues. Looked up from germline, CDR1 is MNHEY and CDR2 is SVGAGI. CDR3 residues: CASKTGQVSGNTIYF. CDR3 DNA: TGTGCCAGCAAAACGGGACAAGTCTCTGGAAACACCATATATTTT.

The J gene is TRBJ2-3, the V gene TRBV6-1; 7 bases align to TRBD2. In germline, CDR1 is MNHNS, CDR2 SASEGT. This CDR3 comprises 17 residues. V lost 3 bases to trimming and J lost 0 bases; unmatched junction nucleotides: 9. The chain's CDR3 is CASSEDSSGSSTDTQYF. The CDR3 DNA reads as TGTGCCAGCAGTGAGGACTCTAGCGGTTCTAGCACAGATACGCAGTATTTT.

This clone is a singleton in its sample. CDR3 protein: CAIRDSPSSPQHF. CDR3 coding DNA: TGTGCCATCAGGGACAGCCCGTCCTCGCCCCAGCATTTT. The chain combines TRBV10-3 with TRBJ1-5; tentatively, D is TRBD1 (6 bases). The germline gives CDR1 ENHRY, CDR2 SYGVKD. Trimming took 6 bases from V and 9 from J, leaving 15 bases between them. The CDR3 is made up of 13 amino acids.

This rearrangement joins TRBV6-1 to TRBJ2-7, with a weak D call TRBD1 (7 bases). The germline V gene has CDR1 MNHNS and CDR2 SASEGT. The length of the CDR3 is 16 residues. V dropped 3 bases and J dropped 6 bases, with 21 bases sitting between them. CDR3 residues: CASSDLGGNRGSEQYF. CDR3 nucleotide sequence: TGTGCCAGCAGTGATTTAGGGGGGAACAGGGGCTCCGAGCAGTACTTC.

This chain connects TRBV5-1 to TRBJ2-5; TRBD2 aligns across 8 bases. After removal of 4 bases from V and 3 bases from J, the junction contained 17 bases not matched to a gene. The length of the CDR3 is 18 residues. CDR1 is SGHRS and CDR2 is YFSETQ in the germline V gene. CDR3 DNA: TGCGCCAGCAGCCCCGTTGGGACCGGGGGGGGGCCGAAAGAGACCCAGTACTTC. It encodes CASSPVGTGGGPKETQYF.

The gene calls are TRBV18 and TRBJ1-4; 7 nucleotides agree with TRBD1. V was pared by 5 bases and J by 8 bases, with 8 bases of the junction left unmatched. The germline V gene encodes CDR1 KGHSH and CDR2 LQKENI. The CDR3 totals 14 residues. CDR3 amino acids: CASSFDRALEKLFF. CDR3 sequence (DNA): TGTGCCAGCTCATTTGACAGGGCCCTCGAAAAACTGTTTTTT.

The sample holds a few counts of this clone. This rearrangement joins TRBV30 to TRBJ2-1; no reliable D call. V lost 3 bases and J lost 9, with 12 bases in between. The CDR3 runs to 12 residues. Per the germline V gene, CDR1 is GTSNPN and CDR2 is SVGIG (reference sequence). CDR3: CAWRFSLGEQFF. The DNA of the CDR3 is TGTGCCTGGAGGTTTAGCCTAGGTGAGCAGTTCTTC.

The chain combines TRBV5-6 with TRBJ1-1, with D perhaps matching TRBD1 (5 bases). Trimming shortened V by 4 bases and J by 1 base, and 14 bases separated the two germline ends. Germline V gene lookup returns CDR1 SGHDT and CDR2 YYEEEE. The CDR3 is 15 amino acids. The CDR3 loop reads CASSPRGGRNTEAFF. CDR3 coding DNA: TGTGCCAGCAGCCCCCGGGGGGGAAGGAACACTGAAGCTTTCTTT.

CDR3 protein: CASKKGAASNQPQHF. Here the CDR3 DNA reads TGTGCCAGTAAGAAGGGGGCGGCAAGCAATCAGCCCCAGCATTTT. This rearrangement joins TRBV19 to TRBJ1-5; 7 positions match TRBD1. V dropped 7 bases and J dropped 1; count of bases not matched to a gene: 7. Germline CDR1 LNHDA, CDR2 SQIVND (reference sequence). The CDR3 covers 15 residues.

This chain connects TRBV7-3 to TRBJ2-2; TRBD1 matches 9 bases. V lost 4 bases to trimming and J lost 8 bases; unmatched junction nucleotides: 8. The CDR3 spans 15 residues. CDR1 is SGHTA and CDR2 is FQGTGA in the germline V gene. The CDR3 region has the DNA TGTGCCAGCAGCTCTTTACAGGGGGCTACGGGGGAGCTGTTTTTT. Translated, it gives CASSSLQGATGELFF.

The chain links TRBV5-8 to TRBJ2-1; 13 positions match TRBD2. V gave up 4 bases and J gave up 9 bases; unmatched junction bases: 7. CDR1 is SGHTS and CDR2 is YDEGEE in the germline V gene. This CDR3 region has 15 residues. CDR3 protein: CASSPGTSGVAEQFF. The CDR3 DNA follows: TGTGCCAGCAGCCCCGGGACTAGCGGGGTTGCTGAGCAGTTCTTC.

This chain joins TRBV19 and TRBJ1-3; the D is unclear. The CDR3 length is 16 residues. Trimming removed 1 base at V and 2 bases at J, with 12 bases between. CDR1 LNHDA and CDR2 SQIVND come from the germline V gene (reference sequence). The CDR3 DNA follows: TGTGCCAGTAGTATAGCGACTGATACTACTGGAAACACCATATATTTT. This translates into CASSIATDTTGNTIYF.

The rearrangement joins TRBV5-5 to TRBJ2-3; D may be TRBD2 (6 bases). The V end was cut by 4 bases, the J end by 12 bases, with 18 bases between. CDR1 is SGHKS, CDR2 YYEKEE, per germline (reference sequence). This CDR3 is 13 amino acids long. CDR3: CASSQSGTQIQYF. The CDR3 bases are TGTGCCAGCAGCCAAAGTGGGACTCAAATCCAGTATTTT.

The chain couples TRBV2 to TRBJ2-7; D is ambiguous. The CDR3 contains 15 residues. CDR1 is SNHLY, CDR2 FYNNEI, per germline. V shed 6 bases and J shed 0 bases, with 15 bases lying between them. This CDR3 reads CASSPSAKSSYEQYF. CDR3 nucleotides: TGTGCCAGCAGCCCCAGCGCTAAGTCCTCCTACGAGCAGTACTTC. Full variable domain (rest looked up from reference TRBV2 and TRBJ2-7): EPEVTQTPSHQVTQMGQEVILRCVPISNHLYFYWYRQILGQKVEFLVSFYNNEISEKSEIFDDQFSVERPDGSNFTLKIRSTKLEDSAMYFCASSPSAKSSYEQYFGPGTRLTVT.

The genes are TRBV27 and TRBJ1-6, with a weak D call TRBD1 (6 bases). Germline loops: CDR1 MNHEY, CDR2 SMNVEV (reference sequence). The CDR3 covers 14 residues. Trimming took 4 bases from V and 9 from J, leaving 13 bases between them. DNA of the CDR3: TGTGCCAGCAGTTCCCCACAGGGACGTTCACCCCTCCACTTT. Translated, it gives CASSSPQGRSPLHF.

The chain links TRBV10-3 to TRBJ2-3; the match to TRBD2 covers 9 bases. Germline-derived CDR1 and CDR2 are ENHRY and SYGVKD. After removal of 0 bases from V and 2 bases from J, the junction contained 3 bases not matched to a gene. The CDR3 is made up of 16 amino acids. The DNA of the CDR3 is TGTGCCATCAGTGAGTCGACTAGCGGACTCACAGATACGCAGTATTTT. Translating gives CAISESTSGLTDTQYF.

This clone was detected once. The chain couples TRBV28 to TRBJ1-1, with TRBD1 matching 7 bases. Germline CDR1 MDHEN, CDR2 SYDVKM. This CDR3 region has 14 residues. The ends lost 6 bases at V and 5 bases at J; junction bases unmatched: 9. DNA of the CDR3: TGTGCCAGCAGCTTAACAGGGGATTGGACTGAAGCTTTCTTT. Protein sequence: CASSLTGDWTEAFF.

V gene TRBV7-2 combines with J gene TRBJ1-5; the D gene is possibly TRBD1 (6 bases). Deletions cut 4 bases from V and 2 bases from J, with 12 bases between. The germline V gene has CDR1 SGHTA and CDR2 FQGNSA. CDR3 length: 15 residues. This chain's CDR3 is CASSSISGGNQPQHF. In nucleotides, the CDR3 is TGTGCCAGCAGCTCCATCTCAGGGGGCAATCAGCCCCAGCATTTT. Supplemented by reference TRBV7-2 and TRBJ1-5, the full variable domain reads GAGVSQSPSNKVTEKGKDVELRCDPISGHTALYWYRQSLGQGLEFLIYFQGNSAPDKSGLPSDRFSAERTGGSVSTLTIQRTQQEDSAVYLCASSSISGGNQPQHFGDGTRLSIL.

The chain links TRBV27 to TRBJ2-1; the match to TRBD2 covers 9 bases. The CDR3 has 15 residues. In germline, CDR1 is MNHEY, CDR2 SMNVEV (reference sequence). J was trimmed by 7 bases and V by 3 bases; bases with no gene match: 7. The DNA for the CDR3 is TGTGCCAGCAGTTTTGTAGCGGGGGAGTCTAATGAGCAGTTCTTC. Translated, it gives CASSFVAGESNEQFF.

The chain links TRBV5-8 to TRBJ2-5; the D gene is possibly TRBD1 (6 bases). Germline-derived CDR1 and CDR2 are SGHTS and YDEGEE. V lost 4 bases to trimming and J lost 2 bases, with 15 bases between them. The CDR3 sequence is 15 residues long. The CDR3 sequence is CASSPGPDRQETQYF. CDR3 in DNA: TGTGCCAGCAGCCCCGGTCCGGACAGACAAGAGACCCAGTACTTC.

The chain couples TRBV2 to TRBJ1-5; no clear D gene. Deletions cut 4 bases from V and 6 bases from J, with 13 bases between. This CDR3 has 14 amino acids. Germline values: CDR1 SNHLY, CDR2 FYNNEI. The CDR3 reads CASSARSETQPQHF. The DNA of the CDR3 is TGTGCCAGCAGTGCGCGGTCGGAGACTCAGCCCCAGCATTTT.

The chain has TRBV6-1 and TRBJ2-7; TRBD1 might be the D (6 bases). Germline V lookup: CDR1 MNHNS, CDR2 SASEGT. V was trimmed by 3 bases and J by 3 bases, leaving 15 bases between them. The CDR3 spans 15 residues. CDR3 loop: CASSDRGGSHYEQYF. CDR3 sequence (DNA): TGTGCCAGCAGTGACAGGGGTGGGAGTCACTACGAGCAGTACTTC.

As concerns this clone: The junction differs from germline at one of its ends, possibly a read error. The rearrangement links TRBV7-2 to TRBJ2-5; D might be TRBD2 (6 bases). CDR3 size: 12 residues. The V gene's germline CDR1 is SGHTA and CDR2 FQGNSA. CDR3 protein: CASSLGAGWGNF. In DNA form, the CDR3 reads TGTGCCAGCAGCTTAGGTGCGGGATGGGGGAACTTC. The full variable domain, in which reference TRBV7-2 and TRBJ2-5 provide the parts outside the CDR3, is GAGVSQSPSNKVTEKGKDVELRCDPISGHTALYWYRQSLGQGLEFLIYFQGNSAPDKSGLPSDRFSAERTGGSVSTLTIQRTQQEDSAVYLCASSLGAGWGNFGPGTRLLVL.

In its sample, this clone was seen once. This sequence joins TRBV9 and TRBJ2-1; TRBD2 aligns across 9 bases. With 0 bases clipped from V and 10 bases from J, the junction kept 5 bases outside the gene matches. Per germline, CDR1 SGDLS and CDR2 YYNGEE. This CDR3 has 14 amino acids. CDR3 sequence reads: CASSVGLAVGEQFF. The DNA of the CDR3 is TGTGCCAGCAGCGTAGGACTAGCGGTTGGGGAGCAGTTCTTC.